The next 10 T cell receptor beta chains were all read from a single sample in a study of T cell responses to AZD1222 COVID-19 vaccine. TCRdb's table, derived via immunoSEQ multiplex PCR, lists solely in-frame clones and lacks some. Among approximately 100,000 clones listed, approximately 85% were seen once. The source was peripheral blood, collected on day 0 of MenACWY control vaccination. The source of these receptors is an adult in good health.

The V and J genes are TRBV11-3 and TRBJ2-3; no firm D call. CDR1 and CDR2 from the germline V gene are SGHNT and YENEEA. The CDR3 runs to 14 residues. The V end was cut by 3 bases, the J end by 6 bases, with 13 bases between. This CDR3 reads CASSLDSRSDTQYF. The CDR3 DNA reads as TGTGCCAGCAGCTTGGATTCTCGTTCCGATACGCAGTATTTT.

The chain employs TRBV13 and TRBJ1-3, with TRBD1 identical over 10 bases. V lost 5 bases and J lost 2; bases outside the gene matches: 3. Germline-derived CDR1 and CDR2 are PRHDT and FYEKMQ (reference sequence). The CDR3 spans 15 residues. The CDR3 DNA reads TGTGCCAGCAGCACCGGGACAGGGGCTGGAAACACCATATATTTT. Its translation: CASSTGTGAGNTIYF.

The CDR3 here is CASSQEVDREYGYTF. The CDR3 DNA reads as TGTGCCAGCAGCCAAGAGGTGGACAGAGAATATGGCTACACCTTC. The J gene is TRBJ1-2, the V gene TRBV4-2, with TRBD1 as a possible D gene (6 bases). CDR3 length: 15 residues. The germline gives CDR1 LGHNA, CDR2 YNFKEQ. V lost 0 bases and J lost 5, with 13 bases in between.

The V gene is TRBV9, the J gene TRBJ2-2; TRBD1 agrees at 11 bases. V was clipped by 3 bases and J by 4 bases; unmatched bases: 5. Germline CDR1 reads SGDLS; CDR2 reads YYNGEE. This CDR3 spans 16 amino acids. The CDR3 region has the DNA TGTGCCAGCAGCGCAAGGACAGGGGGCAGCACCGGGGAGCTGTTTTTT. It translates to CASSARTGGSTGELFF. The entire variable domain, with the rest obtained from reference TRBV9 and TRBJ2-2, is as follows: DSGVTQTPKHLITATGQRVTLRCSPRSGDLSVYWYQQSLDQGLQFLIQYYNGEERAKGNILERFSAQQFPDLHSELNLSSLELGDSALYFCASSARTGGSTGELFFGEGSRLTVL.

This chain links TRBV18 with TRBJ2-1, with a tentative D call TRBD1 (5 bases). V lost 5 bases to trimming and J lost 7 bases, with 9 bases between them. This CDR3 region has 12 residues. The germline V gene encodes CDR1 KGHSH and CDR2 LQKENI. The CDR3 is CASSLNRNEQFF. CDR3 coding DNA: TGTGCCAGCTCATTAAACAGGAATGAGCAGTTCTTC.

Details on this clone: This sample also contains other DNA sequences that code for the same CDR3. This rearrangement joins TRBV5-1 to TRBJ2-6, with D hard to call. This CDR3 region has 15 residues. V lost 0 bases, J lost 3 bases, and 7 bases lay in between. Germline V lookup: CDR1 SGHRS, CDR2 YFSETQ. CDR3 sequence: CASSLGPGGANVLTF. The CDR3 DNA is TGCGCCAGCAGCTTGGGCCCTGGTGGGGCCAACGTCCTGACTTTC.

The chain links TRBV4-2 to TRBJ2-3; 8 bases are shared with TRBD2. The length of the CDR3 is 15 residues. Trimming at V came to 2 bases and at J to 5 bases, leaving 6 bases not matched to a gene. In germline, CDR1 is LGHNA, CDR2 YNFKEQ. The CDR3 is CASSQRGGWGDTQYF. CDR3 bases: TGTGCCAGCAGCCAACGGGGGGGCTGGGGAGATACGCAGTATTTT.

V is TRBV12-2 and J is TRBJ2-2; the table calls TRBD1, which could not be checked here. TRBV12-2 is reported as a pseudogene. This CDR3 contains 18 residues. CDR3 bases: TGTGCAAGTCGCCCTCAAGGGGGCGGGACAGGGGGTATCGGGGAGCTGTTTTTT. Translating it yields CASRPQGGGTGGIGELFF.

The V and J genes are TRBV5-1 and TRBJ2-1; the D is unclear. The CDR3 has 12 residues. The V gene lost 0 bases and the J gene lost 7 bases, with 5 bases spanning the gap. Looked up from germline, CDR1 is SGHRS and CDR2 is YFSETQ. The chain's CDR3 is CASSLEANEQFF. CDR3 nucleotides: TGCGCCAGCAGCTTGGAGGCGAATGAGCAGTTCTTC.

This chain links TRBV3-1 (or the pseudogene TRBV3-2) with TRBJ2-7; 7 bases are shared with TRBD2. The trim removed 6 bases at V and 6 bases at J, leaving 5 bases unmatched. Germline V gives CDR1 LGHDT, CDR2 YNNKEL (reference sequence). This CDR3 comprises 12 residues. As DNA, the CDR3 is TGTGCCAGCAGTCCTAGCGGAGGCGAGCAGTACTTC. Its translation is CASSPSGGEQYF.